The rows below give T cell receptor beta chains drawn from one sample of a study of regulatory T cells in long-lasting Graves disease. TCRdb ran MiXCR on the multiplex PCR reads and lists one entry per CDR3 protein. The profile shows 600,000 to 650,000 distinct CDR3 sequences, roughly 16% of them singletons. This sample was shared with a second study, whose subject was T cells in Graves' hyperthyroidism and ophthalmopathy.

The material was peripheral blood mononuclear cells (PBMCs), obtained at new diagnosis, from a patient treated with antithyroid drugs. The origin of the receptors is a woman in her 30s with Graves disease. The CDR3 runs from the conserved cysteine through the conserved F or W. Each record gives: J gene, clone size, D gene, V gene, CDR3 DNA, CDR3 protein. A D gene is named only where the DNA matches it firmly. Rows give clone size only sometimes, using once, few, many, or a class for an expanded clone.

j_gene: TRBJ2-7
abundance: many
d_gene: TRBD1
v_gene: TRBV20-1
CDR3nt: TGCAGTGTCCCGGGACAGGCTTTAGCCTACGAGCAGTACTTC
CDR3aa: CSVPGQALAYEQYF

j_gene: TRBJ1-1
abundance: many
d_gene: NA
v_gene: TRBV20-1
CDR3nt: TGCAGTGTGGAGGGGGGGCAATACGGGGTCACTGAAGCTTTCTTT
CDR3aa: CSVEGGQYGVTEAFF

j_gene: TRBJ1-1
abundance: many
d_gene: NA
v_gene: TRBV5-1
CDR3nt: TGCGCCAGCAGCTTGGTCCCTCGCCAGGGCGGCATGAACACTGAAGCTTTCTTT
CDR3aa: CASSLVPRQGGMNTEAFF

j_gene: TRBJ2-1
abundance: few
d_gene: TRBD2
v_gene: TRBV3-1
CDR3nt: TGTGCCAGCAGCCAAGCCCCCCCCGGGACTAGCGGTTACAATGAGCAGTTCTTC
CDR3aa: CASSQAPPGTSGYNEQFF

j_gene: TRBJ1-1
abundance: many
d_gene: NA
v_gene: TRBV2
CDR3nt: TGTGCCAGCAGTGAGAGTCTAGGCACTGAAGCTTTCTTT
CDR3aa: CASSESLGTEAFF

j_gene: TRBJ1-4
abundance: many
d_gene: NA
v_gene: TRBV7-6
CDR3nt: TGTGCCAGCAGCTTGGGTGTAGGGGAAAGTAATGAAAAACTGTTTTTT
CDR3aa: CASSLGVGESNEKLFF

j_gene: TRBJ2-3
abundance: NA
d_gene: TRBD2
v_gene: TRBV19
CDR3nt: TGTGCCAGTAGTATAGATCTAGCGGGAGCCGGAGATACGCAGTATTTT
CDR3aa: CASSIDLAGAGDTQYF

j_gene: TRBJ2-2
abundance: few
d_gene: NA
v_gene: TRBV6-2/TRBV6-3
CDR3nt: TGTGCCAGCAGTTTCCTTGTGATTACCGGGGAGCTGTTTTTT
CDR3aa: CASSFLVITGELFF

j_gene: TRBJ1-1
abundance: many
d_gene: NA
v_gene: TRBV30
CDR3nt: TGTGCCGCTAACGGGGGGATGAACACTGAAGCTTTCTTT
CDR3aa: CAANGGMNTEAFF

j_gene: TRBJ1-2
abundance: many
d_gene: TRBD1
v_gene: TRBV2
CDR3nt: TGTGCCAGCAGGCAACAGGGGGCCATGCCTTATGGCTACACCTTC
CDR3aa: CASRQQGAMPYGYTF

j_gene: TRBJ2-7
abundance: few
d_gene: NA
v_gene: TRBV4-1
CDR3nt: TGCGCCAGCAGCCAATCCCCGGGACAAAGTTACGAGCAGTACTTC
CDR3aa: CASSQSPGQSYEQYF

j_gene: TRBJ2-1
abundance: few
d_gene: NA
v_gene: TRBV14
CDR3nt: TGTGCCAGCAGTCGCCGGGGGAACAATGAGCAGTTCTTC
CDR3aa: CASSRRGNNEQFF

j_gene: TRBJ2-3
abundance: NA
d_gene: NA
v_gene: TRBV5-5
CDR3nt: TGTGCCAGCAGCCGGACAGAAGGAGGGAGCACAGATACGCAGTATTTT
CDR3aa: CASSRTEGGSTDTQYF

j_gene: TRBJ1-4
abundance: NA
d_gene: TRBD1
v_gene: TRBV3-1
CDR3nt: TGTGCCAGCAGCCAAGTTCCAGGGGGCGGGAAACTGTTTTTT
CDR3aa: CASSQVPGGGKLFF

j_gene: TRBJ1-5
abundance: many
d_gene: NA
v_gene: TRBV28
CDR3nt: TGTGCCAGCACCGAACCCCGGGGCCCGGATGCGGGGCAGCCCCAGCATTTT
CDR3aa: CASTEPRGPDAGQPQHF

j_gene: TRBJ2-1
abundance: NA
d_gene: NA
v_gene: TRBV7-3
CDR3nt: TGTGCCAGCAGCGCCCAGGGGCCTGGGGATGAGCAGTTCTTC
CDR3aa: CASSAQGPGDEQFF

j_gene: TRBJ1-5
abundance: many
d_gene: TRBD1
v_gene: TRBV2
CDR3nt: TGTGCCAGCAGAGATTTGGGACAGCCCAATCAGCCCCAGCATTTT
CDR3aa: CASRDLGQPNQPQHF

j_gene: TRBJ2-7
abundance: NA
d_gene: NA
v_gene: TRBV6-1
CDR3nt: TGTGCCAGCACTCCCCGAGGCCTCTCCTACGAGCGGTACTTC
CDR3aa: CASTPRGLSYERYF

j_gene: TRBJ1-1
abundance: many
d_gene: NA
v_gene: TRBV2
CDR3nt: TGTGCCAGCAGAAGGGGGGATTCCACTGAAGCTTTCTTT
CDR3aa: CASRRGDSTEAFF

j_gene: TRBJ2-3
abundance: many
d_gene: NA
v_gene: TRBV3-1
CDR3nt: TGTGCCAGCAGTCGACAGAGCACAGATACGCAGTATTTT
CDR3aa: CASSRQSTDTQYF

j_gene: TRBJ2-2
abundance: many
d_gene: NA
v_gene: TRBV28
CDR3nt: TGTGCCAGCAGGAGGGCTTTTGAGAACACCGGGGAGCTGTTTTTT
CDR3aa: CASRRAFENTGELFF

j_gene: TRBJ1-2
abundance: many
d_gene: NA
v_gene: TRBV11-2
CDR3nt: TGTGCCAGCAGCCTGAGCTCTACGCCGGACACTGACTATGGCTACACCTTC
CDR3aa: CASSLSSTPDTDYGYTF

j_gene: TRBJ1-1
abundance: few
d_gene: NA
v_gene: TRBV5-1
CDR3nt: TGCGCCAGCAGCTGGAGGGCGGGGGTGAACACTGAAGCTTTCTTT
CDR3aa: CASSWRAGVNTEAFF

j_gene: TRBJ1-5
abundance: many
d_gene: NA
v_gene: TRBV12-3/TRBV12-4
CDR3nt: TGTGCCAGCAGTCCAGGCCTCTATAGCAATCAGCCCCAGCATTTT
CDR3aa: CASSPGLYSNQPQHF

j_gene: TRBJ2-7
abundance: few
d_gene: TRBD1
v_gene: TRBV27
CDR3nt: TGTGCCAGCAGTTTCGAGGGACAGGGATTCTACGAGCAGTACTTC
CDR3aa: CASSFEGQGFYEQYF

j_gene: TRBJ1-5
abundance: few
d_gene: NA
v_gene: TRBV10-3
CDR3nt: TGTGCCATCAGTGAAGACGGGAAATTAAATCAGCCCCAGCATTTT
CDR3aa: CAISEDGKLNQPQHF

j_gene: TRBJ2-7
abundance: NA
d_gene: NA
v_gene: TRBV10-3
CDR3nt: TGTGCCATCGGGGACATCACCTTTGACGAGCAGTACTTC
CDR3aa: CAIGDITFDEQYF